This T cell receptor (beta chain) is from a study of vaccination and CD4 T cells after COVID-19. Study-wide background: The authors exposed cells to overlapping spike peptides derived from SARS-CoV-2, HCoV-NL63, HCoV-OC43 and HCoV-229E.

The germline V gene encodes CDR1 LNHNV and CDR2 YYDKDF (reference sequence). V lost 1 base, J lost 5 bases, and 8 bases lay in between. The CDR3 is 13 amino acids. Oncomine TCR Beta short-read sequencing was applied to DNA from cultured CD4+ T cells. The source of extracted genomic DNA was cultured CD4+ T cells. TCRdb reprocessed the PCR reads via MiXCR and lists one record per CDR3 protein. Of about 5,400 distinct CDR3 sequences in the sample, under 40% were seen once. This clonotype is medium-sized. Antigen specificity is unknown. This sample's treatment: approximately nine-day PBMC culture with coronavirus spike peptide pools or control peptides (ViraFEST assay).

The V gene is TRBV15, the J gene TRBJ1-1; D is undetermined. Sequencing was performed on CD4+ T cells from blood, cultured in vitro, taken after SARS-CoV-2 vaccination. The source is a human donor who had recovered from COVID-19. Written as DNA, the CDR3 is TGTGCCACCAGCAGAGTTGTGGGAACTGAAGCTTTCTTT. The encoded protein is CATSRVVGTEAFF.